The present entry profiles one TCR beta chain with its context. Germline V gives CDR1 SGDLS, CDR2 YYNGEE. This CDR3 is built from 15 residues. The ends were cut back, 3 bases at V and 6 bases at J, with 19 bases in the middle. The data were obtained in a study of shared clonotypes between healthy human individuals. The protocol was immunoSEQ multiplex PCR, while the TCRdb copy is restricted to in-frame clones and leaves out a portion. The table records 550,000 to 800,000 clones, around 90% of them present only once. Sequencing was performed on memory CD8+ T cells from PBMCs. The subset is: CD45RO+ cells pooled with CCR7-negative TemRA cells. The sequence was collected from a man between 18 and 29 years old in good health. Some clones in this sample may be carry-over from other donors' samples. This chain joins TRBV9 and TRBJ2-7; maybe TRBD2 (6 bases). Here the CDR3 reads CASSGRDSPQGEQYF. For the CDR3, the DNA is TGTGCCAGCAGCGGCCGGGACTCCCCTCAAGGCGAGCAGTACTTC.